The 19 T cell receptor beta chains below all came from one sample that was sequenced in a study of memory CD4+ T cells and cytomegalovirus serostatus. Measured with immunoSEQ multiplex PCR; TCRdb has only the in-frame clones, and not every one. The table shows about 47,000 clones, with around four fifths occurring only once. Single viable CD3+CD4+CD8-CD45RO+ cells were sorted as the memory CD4+ T cells. The sample consisted of memory CD4+ T cells from blood. Every receptor here comes from an adult in good health and CMV-seropositive.

The genes are TRBV5-4 and TRBJ1-2; D gene uncertain. Germline V gene data show CDR1 as SGHNT and CDR2 as YYREEE (reference sequence). The CDR3 consists of 11 residues. V gave up 4 bases and J gave up 7 bases, with 8 bases separating them. CDR3 region: CASSRTGGYTF. In DNA form, the CDR3 reads TGTGCCAGCAGCCGGACCGGTGGCTACACCTTC.

The gene calls are TRBV5-6 and TRBJ1-2, with D unresolved. Looked up from germline, CDR1 is SGHDT and CDR2 is YYEEEE. Trimming pared 0 bases from V and 3 bases from J, leaving 12 bases between. This CDR3 spans 15 amino acids. CDR3 sequence: CASSLGRVSDYGYTF. In DNA, the CDR3 is TGTGCCAGCAGCTTGGGTAGGGTATCGGACTATGGCTACACCTTC.

The V and J genes are TRBV11-2 and TRBJ2-7; a possible D gene is TRBD1 (6 bases). CDR3 length: 16 amino acids. The germline V and J ends were trimmed by 0 bases and 0 bases, with 12 bases remaining between them. The V gene's germline CDR1 is SGHAT and CDR2 FQNNGV. As DNA, the CDR3 is TGTGCCAGCAGCTTAGAGGGACAACGGACCTCCTACGAGCAGTACTTC. This sequence encodes CASSLEGQRTSYEQYF.

The V gene is TRBV25-1, the J gene TRBJ2-5; a weak D match, TRBD2 (6 bases). The CDR3 contains 15 residues. Germline lookup yields CDR1 MGHDK and CDR2 SYGVNS. Trimming removed 1 base from V and 1 base from J, with 10 bases in between. This chain's CDR3 is CASSEWAGSQETQYF. The CDR3, as DNA: TGTGCCAGCAGTGAATGGGCGGGGAGCCAAGAGACCCAGTACTTC.

CDR3 nucleotide sequence: TGTGCCAGCACCGCAGCTCACTCCTACGAGCAGTACTTC. Translation: CASTAAHSYEQYF. The chain combines TRBV27 with TRBJ2-7, with D uncertain. This CDR3 spans 13 amino acids. CDR1 and CDR2 (germline): MNHEY, SMNVEV (reference sequence). V was clipped by 7 bases and J by 0 bases, with 10 bases between them.

This clone occurred a few times. V usage is TRBV11-2 and J usage is TRBJ2-3, with a possible D match to TRBD1 (6 bases). The CDR3 has 18 amino acids. V lost 3 bases and J 4 bases, leaving 23 bases between the germline ends. Germline V gives CDR1 SGHAT, CDR2 FQNNGV. The DNA of the CDR3 is TGTGCCAGCAGCTTCCTAGACCAGGGGATGGGGGCGGCAGATACGCAGTATTTT. Amino acid sequence: CASSFLDQGMGAADTQYF. The full variable domain, completed using reference TRBV11-2 and TRBJ2-3, is EAGVAQSPRYKIIEKRQSVAFWCNPISGHATLYWYQQILGQGPKLLIQFQNNGVVDDSQLPKDRFSAERLKGVDSTLKIQPAKLEDSAVYLCASSFLDQGMGAADTQYFGPGTRLTVL.

Concerning this clone: With a much larger clone just one base away, this may be a read error. Here the CDR3 DNA reads TGTGCCAGCACCTTACCGAACACCGGGGAGCTGTTTTTT. This sequence encodes CASTLPNTGELFF. V and J are TRBV11-2 and TRBJ2-2, with D unclear. CDR1 and CDR2 from the germline V gene are SGHAT and FQNNGV. The CDR3 has 13 residues.

This rearrangement joins TRBV19 to TRBJ1-5; 8 positions match TRBD1. The CDR3 extends over 15 amino acids. Trimming took 3 bases from V and 5 from J; bases not matched to a gene: 6. Germline CDR1 reads LNHDA; CDR2 reads SQIVND (reference sequence). CDR3 nucleotide sequence: TGTGCCAGTAGTATTAGGGGACAGGCCGATCAGCCCCAGCATTTT. Residues: CASSIRGQADQPQHF.

The V and J genes are TRBV5-1 and TRBJ1-2; D remains ambiguous. V was cut by 2 bases and J by 5 bases, with 13 bases left in between. From germline, CDR1 is SGHRS and CDR2 YFSETQ. The CDR3 is 14 residues long. The chain's CDR3 is CASSFTLGGYGYTF. DNA for the CDR3: TGCGCCAGCAGCTTCACCTTGGGAGGATATGGCTACACCTTC.

The chain combines TRBV5-8 with TRBJ2-1; 8 bases agree with TRBD1. The ends lost 2 bases at V and 0 bases at J; junction bases unmatched: 1. The CDR3 length is 15 residues. Per germline, CDR1 SGHTS and CDR2 YDEGEE. The CDR3 sequence: CASSFRGHSYNEQFF. The DNA for the CDR3 is TGTGCCAGCAGCTTCAGGGGGCACTCCTACAATGAGCAGTTCTTC.

This rearrangement joins TRBV15 to TRBJ2-5; D is unresolved. CDR3 size: 13 residues. V was trimmed by 1 base and J by 4 bases, leaving 7 bases between them. The germline V gene has CDR1 LNHNV and CDR2 YYDKDF (reference sequence). CDR3 bases: TGTGCCACCAGCAGAGTTAGGCCAGAGACCCAGTACTTC. Protein product: CATSRVRPETQYF.

This rearrangement joins TRBV6-5 to TRBJ1-6; D is unclear. The CDR3 runs to 12 residues. V shed 4 bases and J shed 13 bases, with 11 bases lying between them. CDR1 and CDR2 (germline): MNHEY, SVGAGI. CDR3 in DNA: TGTGCCAGCAGTTCTGGGGAATACCCCCTCCACTTT. It encodes CASSSGEYPLHF.

The gene calls are TRBV29-1 and TRBJ2-3, with 8 bases matching TRBD1. CDR1 SQVTM and CDR2 ANQGSEA come from the germline V gene. V shed 6 bases and J 0 bases; nucleotides not matched to a gene: 5. This CDR3 contains 14 residues. CDR3 in amino acids: CSVEDRVSTDTQYF. The CDR3 bases are TGCAGCGTCGAGGACAGGGTTAGCACAGATACGCAGTATTTT.

The chain employs TRBV15 and TRBJ2-4; D ambiguous. V was clipped by 3 bases and J by 5 bases, with 11 bases between them. This CDR3 has 14 amino acids. Germline values: CDR1 LNHNV, CDR2 YYDKDF (reference sequence). The CDR3 loop reads CATSSLGGENIQYF. The CDR3 DNA sequence: TGTGCCACCAGCAGTTTGGGTGGGGAAAACATTCAGTACTTC. Full variable domain (remainder filled in from reference TRBV15 and TRBJ2-4): DAMVIQNPRYQVTQFGKPVTLSCSQTLNHNVMYWYQQKSSQAPKLLFHYYDKDFNNEADTPDNFQSRRPNTSFCFLDIRSPGLGDTAMYLCATSSLGGENIQYFGAGTRLSVL.

The chain joins TRBV6-5 to TRBJ1-2, with no clear D. Between the trimmed V and J ends, which lost 5 bases and 6 bases, there was a span of 13 bases. In germline, CDR1 is MNHEY, CDR2 SVGAGI. The CDR3 runs 13 residues. CDR3: CASSRGWVDGYTF. The CDR3, as DNA: TGTGCCAGCAGTCGCGGGTGGGTTGATGGCTACACCTTC.

V and J are TRBV7-8 and TRBJ1-6; 8 nucleotides align to TRBD1. Germline-derived CDR1 and CDR2 are SGHVS and FQNEAQ. Trimming cost V 1 base and J 7 bases; bases outside gene matches: 9. The CDR3 covers 17 residues. In DNA form, the CDR3 reads TGTGCCAGCAGCTTAGTCCCATCCGGGACAGGCAATTCACCCCTCCACTTT. Its protein is CASSLVPSGTGNSPLHF.

The J gene is TRBJ1-5, the V gene TRBV15; D perhaps matches TRBD1 (6 bases). Trimming took 5 bases from V and 8 from J, leaving 19 bases between them. From germline, CDR1 is LNHNV and CDR2 YYDKDF (reference sequence). The CDR3 runs to 15 residues. CDR3 sequence: CATSSRTARAEPQHF. DNA for the CDR3: TGTGCCACCAGCTCCAGGACAGCAAGGGCAGAGCCCCAGCATTTT.

This rearrangement joins TRBV29-1 to TRBJ2-3; D is ambiguous. The V gene lost 0 bases and the J gene lost 4 bases, with 5 bases spanning the gap. The germline CDR1 and CDR2 sequences are SQVTM and ANQGSEA. CDR3 size: 12 residues. The CDR3 DNA sequence: TGCAGCGTTGAAGAACATGCAGATACGCAGTATTTT. This gives the protein CSVEEHADTQYF.

This sequence joins TRBV19 and TRBJ1-5; possibly TRBD1 for D (5 bases). V was shortened by 3 bases and J by 3 bases, with 12 bases between the two germline ends. From germline, CDR1 is LNHDA and CDR2 SQIVND (reference sequence). CDR3 length: 15 residues. The CDR3 spells CASSIGGIPNQPQHF. The CDR3 DNA sequence: TGTGCCAGTAGTATCGGGGGGATTCCCAATCAGCCCCAGCATTTT.